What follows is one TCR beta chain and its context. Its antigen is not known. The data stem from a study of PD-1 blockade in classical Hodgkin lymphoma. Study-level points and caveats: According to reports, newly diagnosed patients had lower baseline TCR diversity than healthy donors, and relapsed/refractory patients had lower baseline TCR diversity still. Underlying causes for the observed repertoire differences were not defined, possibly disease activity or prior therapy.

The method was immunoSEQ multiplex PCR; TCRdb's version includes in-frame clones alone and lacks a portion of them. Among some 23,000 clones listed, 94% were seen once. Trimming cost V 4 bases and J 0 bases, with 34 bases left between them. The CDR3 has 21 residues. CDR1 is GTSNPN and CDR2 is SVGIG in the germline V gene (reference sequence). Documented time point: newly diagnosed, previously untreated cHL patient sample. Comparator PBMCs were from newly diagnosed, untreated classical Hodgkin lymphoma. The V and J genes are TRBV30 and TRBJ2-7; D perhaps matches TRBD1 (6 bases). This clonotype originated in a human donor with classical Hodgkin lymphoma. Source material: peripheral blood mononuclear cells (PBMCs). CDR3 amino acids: CAWTLTPAGVIGGQSSYEQYF. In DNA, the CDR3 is TGTGCCTGGACTCTAACCCCGGCAGGGGTGATTGGTGGCCAAAGCTCCTACGAGCAGTACTTC. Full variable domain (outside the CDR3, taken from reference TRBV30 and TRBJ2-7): SQTIHQWPATLVQPVGSPLSLECTVEGTSNPNLYWYRQAAGRGLQLLFYSVGIGQISSEVPQNLSASRPQDRQFILSSKKLLLSDSGFYLCAWTLTPAGVIGGQSSYEQYFGPGTRLTVT.